The 3 T cell receptor beta chains below come from one sample, sequenced in a study of CD8 T cells in ankylosing spondylitis listed by TCRdb under 2017. Library method: 5' RACE. Sequenced using an Illumina HiSeq 2500. TCRdb reprocessing: public reads trimmed at Q25 with fastp, clones called with MiXCR, in-frame beta chains kept. CDR3 protein duplicates are merged, each entry listing the most common genes and DNA. The sample data list 300,000 to 350,000 distinct CDR3 sequences, and around a tenth of these were observed just once. The top ten constitute roughly 9.2% of the sample. Sequencing used blood, either unsorted or a sorted T cell fraction (not recorded which). The receptor set was obtained from a female donor with ankylosing spondylitis or in good health (not recorded which).

This clonotype was seen at least ten times. This chain joins TRBV5-1 and TRBJ2-1; D is perhaps TRBD2 (6 bases). The V gene's germline CDR1 is SGHRS and CDR2 YFSETQ. Trimming stripped 6 bases from V and 0 bases from J, with 13 bases between. The CDR3 is 15 residues long. CDR3 bases: TGCGCCAGCACCCGGCGGGACGCCTCCTACAATGAGCAGTTCTTC. It encodes CASTRRDASYNEQFF.

This clonotype was seen at least ten times. J is TRBJ2-7 and V is TRBV7-9, with D hard to call. The germline V gene has CDR1 SEHNR and CDR2 FQNEAQ (reference sequence). The CDR3 contains 15 residues. V was clipped by 2 bases and J by 2 bases, with 13 bases between them. CDR3 DNA sequence: TGTGCCAGCAGCTTAAAGGGAAAACCGACCTACGAGCAGTACTTC. Amino acids: CASSLKGKPTYEQYF.

In its sample, this clonotype was seen a few times. CDR3 loop: CASSLPGLASSYNEQFF. DNA of the CDR3: TGTGCCAGCAGCCTTCCGGGACTAGCAAGTTCCTACAATGAGCAGTTCTTC. The V gene is TRBV7-9, the J gene TRBJ2-1; TRBD2 aligns across 9 bases. Germline loops: CDR1 SEHNR, CDR2 FQNEAQ (reference sequence). V gave up 5 bases and J gave up 1 base; unmatched junction bases: 9. There are 17 residues in the CDR3. Supplemented by reference TRBV7-9 and TRBJ2-1, the full variable domain reads DTGVSQNPRHKITKRGQNVTFRCDPISEHNRLYWYRQTLGQGPEFLTYFQNEAQLEKSRLLSDRFSAERPKGSFSTLEIQRTEQGDSAMYLCASSLPGLASSYNEQFFGPGTRLTVL.